This T cell receptor beta chain is from a study of cytomegalovirus exposure and HLA in healthy donors. As to this clone: What it binds is unknown.

General study points: A classifier reportedly called cytomegalovirus status with high sensitivity and specificity.

CDR3 size: 12 residues. CDR1 and CDR2 (germline): SQVTM, ANQGSEA. Trimming shortened V by 4 bases and J by 3 bases, and 10 bases separated the two germline ends. Use of 60 Vbeta and 13 Jbeta primers characterized the PCR. Profiled with immunoSEQ multiplex PCR; TCRdb holds only in-frame clones, not every one. The sample holds tens of thousands of clones, around 83% seen once. The chain is built from TRBV29-1 and TRBJ2-7; D is perhaps TRBD1 (6 bases). The material sequenced was PBMCs. This TCR derives from a woman aged 18-29 years in good health and CMV-seronegative. The CDR3 loop reads CSVVQGLYEQYF. The CDR3 DNA is TGCAGCGTTGTCCAGGGGCTCTACGAGCAGTACTTC.